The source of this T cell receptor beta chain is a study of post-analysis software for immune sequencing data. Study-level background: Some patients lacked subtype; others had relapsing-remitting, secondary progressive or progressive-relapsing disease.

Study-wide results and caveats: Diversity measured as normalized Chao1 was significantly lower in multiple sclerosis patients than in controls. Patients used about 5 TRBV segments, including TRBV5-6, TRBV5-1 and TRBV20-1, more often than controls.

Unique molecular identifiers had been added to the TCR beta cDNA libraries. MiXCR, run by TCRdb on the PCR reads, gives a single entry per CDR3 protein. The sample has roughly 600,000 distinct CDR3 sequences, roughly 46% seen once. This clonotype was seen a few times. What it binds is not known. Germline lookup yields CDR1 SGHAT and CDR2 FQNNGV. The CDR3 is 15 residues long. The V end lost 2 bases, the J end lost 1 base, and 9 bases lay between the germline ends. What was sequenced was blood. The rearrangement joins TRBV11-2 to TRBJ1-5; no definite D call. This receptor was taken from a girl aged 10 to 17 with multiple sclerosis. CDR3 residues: CASSLTTGSNQPQHF. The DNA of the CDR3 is TGTGCCAGCAGCTTAACCACTGGGAGCAATCAGCCCCAGCATTTT.